This T cell receptor (beta chain) is from a study of T cells in Graves' hyperthyroidism and ophthalmopathy. The CDR3 loop spans 18 amino acids. Germline loops: CDR1 GTSNPN, CDR2 SVGIG (reference sequence). V shed 2 bases and J 0 bases; nucleotides not matched to a gene: 11. Template material for amplifying TCR beta CDR3 regions consisted of RNA transcripts. RT-PCR in the first round (using the HTBI primer set) targeted the TCR CDR3. In TCRdb, the multiplex PCR reads were re-called with MiXCR into one record per CDR3 protein. The repertoire includes around 360,000 distinct CDR3 sequences, 13% to 15% of them detected once, and approximately 19% sits in the top ten.

Sequencing used blood. The TCR originated in a woman aged 55 to 70 with Graves' ophthalmopathy. The chain employs TRBV30 and TRBJ2-7; TRBD2 aligns across 12 bases. CDR3 DNA sequence: TGTGCCTGGAGTACCGGGACTAGCGGGTTGAAAAGCTCCTACGAGCAGTACTTC. Amino acid sequence: CAWSTGTSGLKSSYEQYF.